This T cell receptor (beta chain) was retrieved from a study of T cell responses to AZD1222 COVID-19 vaccine. Whole-study context: Second-dose schedules of about 4 or about 12 weeks were combined.

In regard to this clone: The antigen is undetermined.

The V end lost 4 bases, the J end lost 8 bases, and 22 bases lay between the germline ends. Germline values: CDR1 SGHRS, CDR2 YFSETQ. This CDR3 comprises 16 residues. The data were produced by immunoSEQ multiplex PCR, yet TCRdb's version contains in-frame clones alone and is incomplete. This table has roughly 91,000 clones, 87% appearing once. Study-wide findings and caveats: Repertoire sampling happened only post peak T cell response.

Material: peripheral blood, obtained on day 0 of AZD1222 vaccination. The sequence was obtained from an adult in good health. This chain uses TRBV5-1 with TRBJ2-4, with a possible D match to TRBD2 (7 bases). This CDR3 is CASSPEGGAGWDIQYF. DNA for the CDR3: TGCGCCAGCAGCCCGGAAGGGGGAGCGGGGTGGGACATTCAGTACTTC.